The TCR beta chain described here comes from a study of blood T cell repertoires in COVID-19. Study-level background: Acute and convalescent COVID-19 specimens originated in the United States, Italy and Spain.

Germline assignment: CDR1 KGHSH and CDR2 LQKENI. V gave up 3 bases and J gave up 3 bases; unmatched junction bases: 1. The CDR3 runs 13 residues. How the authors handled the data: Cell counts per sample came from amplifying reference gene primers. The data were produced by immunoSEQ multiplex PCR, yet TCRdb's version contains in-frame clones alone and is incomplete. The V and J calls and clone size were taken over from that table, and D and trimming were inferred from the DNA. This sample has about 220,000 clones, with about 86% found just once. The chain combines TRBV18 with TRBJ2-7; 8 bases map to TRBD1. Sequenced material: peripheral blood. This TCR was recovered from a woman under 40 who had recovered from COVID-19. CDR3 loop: CASSPDRDYEQYF. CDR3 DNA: TGTGCCAGCTCACCGGACAGGGACTACGAGCAGTACTTC.